This TCR beta chain was identified during a study of T cell responses to AZD1222 COVID-19 vaccine. Sequencing used immunoSEQ multiplex PCR; TCRdb keeps in-frame clones, though not all of them. The data contain about 200,000 clones, almost 95% of them seen just once; the ten biggest clones take up roughly 1.4%. Germline CDR1 LGHDT, CDR2 YNNKEL (reference sequence). The V end lost 4 bases, the J end lost 4 bases, and 10 bases lay between the germline ends. The CDR3 consists of 13 residues. This clone was seen only once. What it binds is unknown. Study results and caveats: Elevations in Spike-specific TCR breadth and depth followed administration of two AZD1222 doses. Among vaccine-associated CD4 TCRs, coverage spanned spike, with dominance at 160-218 and 743-854. The donors showed a predominance of white British ancestry and of females, with possible underestimation of clonal diversity.

The material sequenced was peripheral blood, taken on day 0 of AZD1222 vaccination. The TCR was taken from an adult in good health. The rearrangement joins TRBV3-1 (or the pseudogene TRBV3-2) to TRBJ1-2; possibly TRBD1 for D (6 bases). CDR3 nucleotides: TGTGCCAGCAGCCCGGGACAAGTCTATGGCTACACCTTC. This translates into CASSPGQVYGYTF.